This entry lists 20 T cell receptor beta chains sequenced from one sample in a study of Ad26.COV2.S vaccination and SARS-CoV-2 variants. This sample's treatment: about 20 received Ad26.COV2.S at low or high dose, single or two shots; 5 received placebo; per-sample allocation not given. Repertoires come from day 63 after the first vaccine or placebo injection. Profiling relied on immunoSEQ multiplex PCR, and the TCRdb table lists in-frame clones only, not all of them. The table has about 400,000 clones, around 87% seen once; the top ten hold around 3.6%. The sample in question was peripheral blood, obtained in a trial of Ad26.COV2.S vaccine versus placebo. The receptors come from a person between 18 and 65 years old who received the Ad26.COV2.S COVID-19 vaccine or a placebo.

The chain uses TRBV29-1 and TRBJ1-5, with 7 bases aligning to TRBD1. CDR1 is SQVTM and CDR2 is ANQGSEA in the germline V gene. Trimming at V came to 6 bases and at J to 2 bases, leaving 7 bases not matched to a gene. The CDR3 contains 14 residues. CDR3 DNA: TGCAGCGTACAGGGGTCTGGGGGCAATCAGCCCCAGCATTTT. It codes for CSVQGSGGNQPQHF.

The chain combines TRBV11-3 with TRBJ2-1, with 9 bases that match TRBD2. Unmatched junction bases numbered 7, after V lost 1 base and J lost 0 bases. CDR1 SGHNT and CDR2 YENEEA come from the germline V gene. The CDR3 is made up of 18 amino acids. CDR3 in amino acids: CASSLGVGSGGSYNEQFF. The CDR3 DNA sequence: TGTGCCAGCAGCTTAGGGGTGGGTAGCGGGGGCTCCTACAATGAGCAGTTCTTC. Complete variable domain (other parts from reference TRBV11-3 and TRBJ2-1): EAGVVQSPRYKIIEKKQPVAFWCNPISGHNTLYWYLQNLGQGPELLIRYENEEAVDDSQLPKDRFSAERLKGVDSTLKIQPAELGDSAVYLCASSLGVGSGGSYNEQFFGPGTRLTVL.

Remarks on this clone: Additional DNA sequences in this sample encode the identical CDR3. This chain connects TRBV5-4 to TRBJ1-2; D is unclear. V lost 1 base, J lost 3 bases, and 4 bases lay in between. Per the germline V gene, CDR1 is SGHNT and CDR2 is YYREEE (reference sequence). The CDR3 contains 12 residues. The CDR3 spells CASSLTDYGYTF. CDR3 sequence (DNA): TGTGCCAGCAGCTTGACAGACTATGGCTACACCTTC.

This chain joins TRBV7-9 and TRBJ2-1, with 7 nucleotides matching TRBD2. The germline V gene has CDR1 SEHNR and CDR2 FQNEAQ (reference sequence). Trimming at V came to 4 bases and at J to 8 bases, leaving 14 bases not matched to a gene. This CDR3 is built from 16 residues. The chain's CDR3 is CASSSSAAGLTHEQFF. The CDR3 region has the DNA TGTGCCAGCAGCTCGTCGGCAGCGGGGTTGACGCATGAGCAGTTCTTC.

The chain is built from TRBV19 and TRBJ2-7; D assignment may be TRBD1 or TRBD2 (5 bases each). V lost 6 bases and J 7 bases, leaving 10 bases between the germline ends. This CDR3 region has 11 residues. Germline CDR1 reads LNHDA; CDR2 reads SQIVND (reference sequence). The CDR3: CASRGEYEQYF. CDR3 in DNA: TGTGCCAGTAGGGGGGAATATGAGCAGTACTTC.

CDR3 region: CASSPRGGGSSGNTIYF. CDR3 sequence (DNA): TGTGCCAGCAGTCCACGTGGGGGCGGCTCGAGTGGAAACACCATATATTTT. This chain uses TRBV6-6 with TRBJ1-3, with D possibly matching TRBD1 (6 bases). The germline V gene has CDR1 MNHNY and CDR2 SVGAGI (reference sequence). The CDR3 covers 17 residues. V was shortened by 5 bases and J by 3 bases, with 20 bases between the two germline ends.

The J gene is TRBJ2-5, the V gene TRBV5-1, with D unclear. This CDR3 is 14 amino acids long. With 0 bases removed from V and 4 bases from J, the gap between germline ends came to 10 bases. Germline lookup yields CDR1 SGHRS and CDR2 YFSETQ. The CDR3: CASSLEASRETQYF. CDR3 coding DNA: TGCGCCAGCAGCTTGGAAGCCAGTCGAGAGACCCAGTACTTC.

The genes are TRBV14 and TRBJ2-7, with D perhaps being TRBD1 or TRBD2 (7 bases each). Germline V gene lookup returns CDR1 SGHDN and CDR2 FVKESK. This CDR3 contains 15 residues. Trimming pared 6 bases from V and 3 bases from J, leaving 18 bases between. CDR3 in amino acids: CASRLRQGGNYEQYF. DNA of the CDR3: TGTGCCAGCAGGCTACGACAGGGAGGGAACTACGAGCAGTACTTC.

This rearrangement joins TRBV28 to TRBJ2-5, with no clear D. Deletions cut 6 bases from V and 3 bases from J, with 14 bases between. CDR3 length: 14 amino acids. The germline V gene has CDR1 MDHEN and CDR2 SYDVKM. CDR3 in DNA: TGTGCCAGCAGCCGTCGGGCCACTAAAGAGACCCAGTACTTC. Protein product: CASSRRATKETQYF. Together with reference TRBV28 and TRBJ2-5, the CDR3 gives the full variable domain: DVKVTQSSRYLVKRTGEKVFLECVQDMDHENMFWYRQDPGLGLRLIYFSYDVKMKEKGDIPEGYSVSREKKERFSLILESASTNQTSMYLCASSRRATKETQYFGPGTRLLVL.

This chain uses TRBV11-2 with TRBJ2-2; 7 nucleotides align to TRBD1. This CDR3 contains 16 residues. In germline, CDR1 is SGHAT, CDR2 FQNNGV. V was pared by 0 bases and J by 3 bases, with 4 bases of the junction left unmatched. CDR3 residues: CASSLDLDRDTGELFF. CDR3 DNA sequence: TGTGCCAGCAGCTTAGATCTAGACAGGGACACCGGGGAGCTGTTTTTT.

The chain employs TRBV7-9 and TRBJ2-5; 10 nucleotides line up with TRBD1. Per germline, CDR1 SEHNR and CDR2 FQNEAQ (reference sequence). The length of the CDR3 is 15 residues. V gave up 5 bases and J gave up 3 bases; unmatched junction bases: 6. This CDR3 is CASSVLGTGEETQYF. In nucleotides, the CDR3 is TGTGCCAGCAGCGTATTAGGGACAGGGGAAGAGACCCAGTACTTC.

The chain joins TRBV28 to TRBJ2-7; D is undetermined. From germline, CDR1 is MDHEN and CDR2 SYDVKM. Trimming cost V 11 bases and J 0 bases, with 17 bases left between them. The CDR3 length is 14 residues. The CDR3 sequence: CAVQELESSYEQYF. In DNA form, the CDR3 reads TGTGCCGTACAAGAACTGGAAAGCTCCTACGAGCAGTACTTC.

The chain is built from TRBV7-6 and TRBJ2-1; tentative D call: TRBD1 (5 bases). V was clipped by 2 bases and J by 0 bases, with 17 bases between them. The CDR3 length is 18 residues. CDR1 and CDR2 (germline): SGHVS, FNYEAQ. For the CDR3, the DNA is TGTGCCAGCAGCTTAATCGGCATGGGGCAGGGCTCCTACAATGAGCAGTTCTTC. It yields the protein CASSLIGMGQGSYNEQFF. The variable domain in full, with the rest retrieved from reference TRBV7-6 and TRBJ2-1, is GAGVSQSPRYKVTKRGQDVALRCDPISGHVSLYWYRQALGQGPEFLTYFNYEAQQDKSGLPNDRFSAERPEGSISTLTIQRTEQRDSAMYRCASSLIGMGQGSYNEQFFGPGTRLTVL.

The rearrangement uses TRBV28 and TRBJ1-2, with 9 bases that match TRBD1. Germline lookup yields CDR1 MDHEN and CDR2 SYDVKM. V shed 1 base, J shed 8 bases, and the junction held 5 bases outside the gene matches. This CDR3 comprises 14 residues. In DNA, the CDR3 is TGTGCCAGCAGTTTATTAACAGGGACAGGGGGCTACACCTTC. Amino acid sequence: CASSLLTGTGGYTF.

This clone was counted a few times. The V gene is TRBV6-2 or TRBV6-3, the J gene TRBJ2-2; tentatively, D is TRBD1 (6 bases). Deletions cut 5 bases from V and 2 bases from J, with 12 bases between. The CDR3 has 15 amino acids. Germline V gene lookup returns CDR1 MNHEY and CDR2 SVGEGT. The CDR3 is CASSAPGHNTGELFF. For the CDR3, the DNA is TGTGCCAGCAGTGCCCCGGGACATAACACCGGGGAGCTGTTTTTT.

The chain recombines TRBV28 with TRBJ1-4, with D perhaps TRBD1 (5 bases). Germline V lookup: CDR1 MDHEN, CDR2 SYDVKM. This CDR3 is built from 13 residues. The ends were cut back, 3 bases at V and 7 bases at J, with 9 bases in the middle. CDR3 sequence reads: CASSFLGGEKLFF. DNA of the CDR3: TGTGCCAGCAGTTTCTTGGGGGGTGAAAAACTGTTTTTT.

V gene TRBV2 combines with J gene TRBJ2-7, with a tentative D call TRBD1 (6 bases). Trimming shortened V by 8 bases and J by 6 bases, and 20 bases separated the two germline ends. The CDR3 contains 14 residues. CDR1 is SNHLY, CDR2 FYNNEI, per germline. The CDR3 sequence: CASRRGGGGLEQYF. The CDR3 DNA is TGTGCCAGCCGGAGAGGTGGGGGCGGACTCGAGCAGTACTTC.

This clone was counted a few times. This chain connects TRBV30 to TRBJ1-1, with D possibly TRBD1 on 5 matching bases. Trimming removed 1 base at V and 9 bases at J, with 15 bases between. Looked up from germline, CDR1 is GTSNPN and CDR2 is SVGIG (reference sequence). The CDR3 runs 13 residues. CDR3 coding DNA: TGTGCCTGGAGTGGAACAACAGGTGAGAAAGCTTTCTTT. It yields the protein CAWSGTTGEKAFF.

The chain is built from TRBV7-3 and TRBJ2-3, with 7 bases that match TRBD2. The trim removed 4 bases at V and 2 bases at J, leaving 6 bases unmatched. Germline V gene data show CDR1 as SGHTA and CDR2 as FQGTGA. The CDR3 has 15 amino acids. DNA for the CDR3: TGTGCCAGCAGCTCCATTGGGGGGGACACAGATACGCAGTATTTT. It codes for CASSSIGGDTDTQYF.

This clone is a singleton in its sample. The gene calls are TRBV6-5 and TRBJ2-2; D gene uncertain. The V end lost 8 bases, the J end lost 2 bases, and 3 bases lay between the germline ends. The germline V gene has CDR1 MNHEY and CDR2 SVGAGI. The CDR3 has 11 amino acids. In DNA form, the CDR3 reads TGTGCCAGCGCTAACACCGGGGAGCTGTTTTTT. This encodes CASANTGELFF.